Listed below are T cell receptor beta chains from one sample, sequenced in a study of PD-1 blockade in classical Hodgkin lymphoma. Libraries were prepared by immunoSEQ multiplex PCR; TCRdb keeps only in-frame clonotypes and omits some of them. The sample comprises around 50,000 clones, roughly 80% of which are singletons, and less than 15% rests with the top ten. Here the sequenced sample was peripheral blood mononuclear cells (PBMCs), taken before the fourth cycle of nivolumab. The receptors here all came from a human donor with classical Hodgkin lymphoma. Each CDR3 is given with its conserved first and last residue. A D gene is named only where the DNA matches it firmly. Part of the rows lack a size; the others show once, few, many or a class for expanded clones.

J gene,V gene,D gene,CDR3 length,clone size,CDR3 DNA,CDR3 protein
TRBJ2-4,TRBV5-4,.,17,.,TGTGCCAGCAGCAGGAGGCGGCCGGGAGAAGCCAAAAACATTCAGTACTTC,CASSRRRPGEAKNIQYF
TRBJ2-7,TRBV6-5,TRBD2,15,few,TGTGCCAGCAGACACTCCGGGACTAGGCCCCACGAGCAGTACTTC,CASRHSGTRPHEQYF
TRBJ2-2,TRBV7-9,.,13,.,TGTGCCAGCAGCTTTGGGGTTATCGGGGAGCTGTTTTTT,CASSFGVIGELFF
TRBJ2-1,TRBV6-5,.,11,.,TGTGCCAGCAGTTCATTAGGTGAGCAGTTCTTC,CASSSLGEQFF
TRBJ2-3,TRBV9,TRBD2,15,few,TGTGCCAGCAGCTATAGCGGGAGCCCCCCAGATACGCAGTATTTT,CASSYSGSPPDTQYF
TRBJ2-7,TRBV18,TRBD2,14,.,TGTGCCAGCTCACTCCGGACTAGCAAGTACGAGCAGTACTTC,CASSLRTSKYEQYF
TRBJ2-7,TRBV7-2,TRBD1,15,.,TGTGCCAGCAGACTGGGGACAGGGGCGGTGTACGAGCAGTACTTC,CASRLGTGAVYEQYF
TRBJ2-7,TRBV13,.,15,once,TGTGCCAGCACCTTAACCCGGGACTCCCTCTACGAGCAGTACTTC,CASTLTRDSLYEQYF
TRBJ2-7,TRBV5-6,.,14,.,TGTGCCAGCAGCCCGGGACCCGGCTCCTACGAGCAGTACTTC,CASSPGPGSYEQYF
TRBJ2-5,TRBV15,.,16,.,TGTGCCACCAGCAGAGATGGGGTGGGCTCTCGGGAGACCCAGTACTTC,CATSRDGVGSRETQYF
TRBJ2-6,TRBV2,.,16,.,TGTGCCAGCATTCAAGAAGGGGGGGTCGGGGCCAACGTCCTGACTTTC,CASIQEGGVGANVLTF
TRBJ2-1,TRBV7-9,TRBD2,14,few,TGTGCCAGCAGCTTCACTAGCGGGAGTTATGAGCAGTTCTTC,CASSFTSGSYEQFF
TRBJ1-2,TRBV5-4,.,13,few,TGTGCCAGCAGCGCCAAGGCCGACTATGGCTACACCTTC,CASSAKADYGYTF
TRBJ2-1,TRBV13,TRBD2,16,.,TGTGCCAGCACCCTTGGCGGGACTAGCGGGAAGGGTGAGCAGTTCTTC,CASTLGGTSGKGEQFF
TRBJ2-5,TRBV18,TRBD1,14,.,TGTGCCAGCTCACTTTCGACAGGGACAGAGACCCAGTACTTC,CASSLSTGTETQYF
TRBJ2-7,TRBV18,.,12,.,TGTGCCGCAGACAGTCTCCCCTACGAGCAGTACTTC,CAADSLPYEQYF
TRBJ2-1,TRBV5-4,TRBD2,14,.,TGCGCCAGCAGCCGGACTAGCGGCCACAATGAGCAGTTCTTC,CASSRTSGHNEQFF
TRBJ1-3,TRBV4-3,.,16,.,TGCGCCAGCAGCCAAGATTCGTCGCTTCCTGGAAACACCATATATTTT,CASSQDSSLPGNTIYF
TRBJ1-2,TRBV28,TRBD1,15,.,TGTGCCAGCAGACTACAAACAGGGGGTAACTATGGCTACACCTTC,CASRLQTGGNYGYTF
TRBJ2-2,TRBV5-1,TRBD2,19,.,TGCGCCAGCAGCTTGGCCCTAGTGGGGCTAGCGGGGCGATCCGGGGAGCTGTTTTTT,CASSLALVGLAGRSGELFF
TRBJ1-1,TRBV27,.,15,once,TGTGCCAGCAGTTTACTTTCTGGGAGAAACACTGAAGCTTTCTTT,CASSLLSGRNTEAFF
TRBJ2-5,TRBV5-1,TRBD2,15,.,TGCGCCAGCAGCCCGGGACTAGCGGGACAAGAGACCCAGTACTTC,CASSPGLAGQETQYF
TRBJ2-7,TRBV2,.,12,once,TGTGCCAGCAGTGAGGACTATTACGAGCAGTACTTC,CASSEDYYEQYF
TRBJ1-4,TRBV6-6,.,13,few,TGTGCCAGCAGCGGGGGCGCGTCCGGAAAACTGTTTTTT,CASSGGASGKLFF
TRBJ2-7,TRBV6-4,TRBD2,18,.,TGTGCCAGCAGTAAAGGGACTAGCGGGAGCATCTGGCGCCACGAGCAGTACTTC,CASSKGTSGSIWRHEQYF
TRBJ2-7,TRBV6-5,.,13,.,TGTGCCAGCAGTTCCGGGGGACCCTACGAGCAGTACTTC,CASSSGGPYEQYF
TRBJ2-5,TRBV19,.,14,once,TGTGCCAGTAGTATCGGGTCTCGGGGGGAGACCCAGTACTTC,CASSIGSRGETQYF
TRBJ2-2,TRBV7-2,.,16,.,TGTGCCAGCAGCTGGAGGCGGGGTTCTGGCACCGGGGAGCTGTTTTTT,CASSWRRGSGTGELFF
TRBJ2-2,TRBV6-1,.,15,.,TGTGCCAGCAGTGAGGGCCTCGCCAACACCGGGGAGCTGTTTTTT,CASSEGLANTGELFF
TRBJ1-2,TRBV27,.,13,.,TGTGCCAGCAGTTTAGAGGGGGGCTATGGCTACACCTTC,CASSLEGGYGYTF
TRBJ2-7,TRBV19,TRBD2,15,.,TGTGCCAGTAGTAGCCCGGGACTAGCGGTCTACGAGCAGTACTTC,CASSSPGLAVYEQYF
TRBJ2-2,TRBV5-4,.,17,.,TGTGCCAGCAGCCCGAAATTGGGGACTGCCACCGGCGGGGAGCTGTTTTTT,CASSPKLGTATGGELFF
TRBJ2-7,TRBV7-2,.,13,.,TGTGCCAGCAGCTTACTGGCGGAGTACGAGCAGTACTTC,CASSLLAEYEQYF